These 18 T cell receptor beta chains originate from one sample sequenced in a study of cytomegalovirus exposure and HLA in healthy donors. The table came from immunoSEQ multiplex PCR; TCRdb's copy has only in-frame clones and leaves some out. The sample has 250,000 to 400,000 clones, approximately 91% seen once. The sequencing sample was made of PBMCs. Receptor source: a man aged 25-40 years in good health and CMV-seronegative.

The rearrangement links TRBV5-6 to TRBJ1-1; TRBD1 matches 12 bases. J lost 1 base, V lost 4 bases, and 8 bases had no gene match. The CDR3 sequence is 17 residues long. Germline CDR1 is SGHDT and CDR2 is YYEEEE. The CDR3 nucleotides are TGTGCCAGCAGCCTAGGGGGGACAGGGGGCCCGAACACTGAAGCTTTCTTT. Its translation: CASSLGGTGGPNTEAFF.

The chain has TRBV5-1 and TRBJ1-1, with TRBD1 matching 10 bases. V was pared by 4 bases and J by 6 bases, with 6 bases of the junction left unmatched. The CDR3 totals 14 residues. The germline gives CDR1 SGHRS, CDR2 YFSETQ. This CDR3 is CASSPRQGAPEAFF. The CDR3 coding sequence is TGCGCCAGCAGCCCCCGACAGGGGGCCCCTGAAGCTTTCTTT.

This chain uses TRBV7-9 with TRBJ1-2; D unresolved. The CDR3 loop spans 14 amino acids. CDR1 is SEHNR and CDR2 is FQNEAQ in the germline V gene (reference sequence). V was shortened by 2 bases and J by 4 bases, with 11 bases between the two germline ends. In DNA form, the CDR3 reads TGTGCCAGCAGCTTAAGTGAGTCCTTCTATGGCTACACCTTC. Protein: CASSLSESFYGYTF.

This chain connects TRBV7-9 to TRBJ1-2; TRBD1 might be the D (6 bases). This CDR3 region has 15 residues. Germline CDR1 is SEHNR and CDR2 is FQNEAQ (reference sequence). The V end was cut by 6 bases, the J end by 6 bases, with 20 bases between. The CDR3 nucleotides read TGTGCCAGCAGGCCCCTGCAGGGTCAGGGGCATGGCTACACCTTC. Translated, it gives CASRPLQGQGHGYTF.

This clone was counted between two and nine times. The chain is built from TRBV5-5 and TRBJ1-2; 7 nucleotides align to TRBD1. J gave up 8 bases and V 5 bases, and 15 bases lay outside the gene matches. Germline assignment: CDR1 SGHKS and CDR2 YYEKEE (reference sequence). The CDR3 sequence is 15 residues long. In DNA, the CDR3 is TGTGCCAGCAGTTTACCGGGACAGACTAAGTGGGGCTACACCTTC. Translating gives CASSLPGQTKWGYTF.

Only one count was recorded for this clone. The rearrangement joins TRBV9 to TRBJ2-2, with TRBD2 identical over 14 bases. Unmatched junction bases numbered 3, after V lost 4 bases and J lost 7 bases. This CDR3 comprises 15 residues. Germline CDR1 SGDLS, CDR2 YYNGEE. The chain's CDR3 is CASSPGLAGGGELFF. The CDR3 DNA is TGTGCCAGCAGCCCTGGACTAGCGGGGGGCGGGGAGCTGTTTTTT.

This clone appeared once. The rearrangement joins TRBV19 to TRBJ2-2; D possibly corresponds to TRBD2 (6 bases). This CDR3 is 16 amino acids long. Germline assignment: CDR1 LNHDA and CDR2 SQIVND (reference sequence). V dropped 3 bases and J dropped 0 bases, with 11 bases sitting between them. In DNA, the CDR3 is TGTGCCAGTAGTATTTCCCCGGGGGCGAACACCGGGGAGCTGTTTTTT. It specifies CASSISPGANTGELFF.

This clone was observed a handful of times. The chain employs TRBV4-1 and TRBJ2-7; 7 bases line up with TRBD2. From germline, CDR1 is MGHRA and CDR2 YSYEKL. With V trimmed by 1 base and J by 3 bases, 6 bases remained unmatched. The CDR3 runs 15 residues. The CDR3 sequence is CASSQGGGLHYEQYF. In nucleotides, the CDR3 is TGCGCCAGCAGCCAAGGGGGGGGACTGCACTACGAGCAGTACTTC.

The V gene is TRBV5-4, the J gene TRBJ2-7, with 7 bases identical to TRBD2. Unmatched junction bases numbered 4, after V lost 4 bases and J lost 0 bases. Germline values: CDR1 SGHNT, CDR2 YYREEE (reference sequence). There are 14 residues in the CDR3. Here the CDR3 reads CASSRGVSSYEQYF. The CDR3 bases are TGTGCCAGCAGCCGGGGGGTGAGCTCCTACGAGCAGTACTTC.

This sequence joins TRBV6-5 and TRBJ2-7; the match to TRBD1 covers 7 bases. CDR1 MNHEY and CDR2 SVGAGI come from the germline V gene. The V segment lost 8 bases and the J segment 3 bases; nucleotides outside the gene matches: 10. The CDR3 is made up of 14 amino acids. The DNA for the CDR3 is TGTGCCAGCCTAAGGAAGGGGGCTGGCTACGAGCAGTACTTC. The encoded protein is CASLRKGAGYEQYF.

The chain recombines TRBV7-2 with TRBJ1-2, with D perhaps matching TRBD1 (6 bases). Trimming pared 3 bases from V and 3 bases from J, leaving 11 bases between. The length of the CDR3 is 14 residues. CDR1 is SGHTA, CDR2 FQGNSA, per germline. CDR3 in amino acids: CASSFRRQDYGYTF. The CDR3 DNA is TGTGCCAGCAGCTTTCGCCGACAGGACTATGGCTACACCTTC.

The chain carries TRBV5-4 and TRBJ1-4, with 7 bases aligning to TRBD1. The CDR3 spans 16 residues. The ends lost 1 base at V and 5 bases at J; junction bases unmatched: 8. CDR1 is SGHNT, CDR2 YYREEE, per germline (reference sequence). CDR3 DNA: TGTGCCAGCAGCTTGAACCCGACAGGGATGAATGAAAAACTGTTTTTT. Translation: CASSLNPTGMNEKLFF.

The rearrangement links TRBV7-2 to TRBJ2-5, with 12 bases aligning to TRBD2. The V segment lost 5 bases and the J segment 5 bases; nucleotides outside the gene matches: 3. CDR3 length equals 14 residues. Germline-derived CDR1 and CDR2 are SGHTA and FQGNSA. The CDR3 nucleotides read TGTGCCAGCAGCCGGACTAGCGGGGCGGAGACCCAGTACTTC. It is translated as CASSRTSGAETQYF. Variable domain in full (rest from reference TRBV7-2 and TRBJ2-5): GAGVSQSPSNKVTEKGKDVELRCDPISGHTALYWYRQSLGQGLEFLIYFQGNSAPDKSGLPSDRFSAERTGGSVSTLTIQRTQQEDSAVYLCASSRTSGAETQYFGPGTRLLVL.

This chain joins TRBV10-2 and TRBJ2-7, with 12 bases lining up with TRBD2. The V and J ends lost 6 bases and 2 bases, in that order; junction bases with no gene match: 2. This CDR3 spans 14 amino acids. Per the germline V gene, CDR1 is WSHSY and CDR2 is SAAADI. The CDR3 DNA follows: TGCGCCAGCAGGGCTAGCGGGGGGGCCTACGAGCAGTACTTC. Its protein product is CASRASGGAYEQYF.

V usage is TRBV6-5 and J usage is TRBJ1-1; no definite D call. Germline V lookup: CDR1 MNHEY, CDR2 SVGAGI. The CDR3 has 12 residues. V lost 0 bases and J 9 bases, leaving 8 bases between the germline ends. In DNA, the CDR3 is TGTGCCAGCAGTTACTCGGGCTCGAAAGCTTTCTTT. It specifies CASSYSGSKAFF.

The CDR3: CASGDSTGQETQYF. The CDR3 DNA reads TGTGCCAGCGGAGACTCGACAGGGCAAGAGACCCAGTACTTC. V and J are TRBV6-1 and TRBJ2-5, with 7 bases that match TRBD1. Germline V CDR1 and CDR2: MNHNS, SASEGT. J was trimmed by 2 bases and V by 8 bases; bases with no gene match: 8. The CDR3 has 14 residues.

V usage is TRBV5-6 and J usage is TRBJ1-2; tentatively, D is TRBD1 (5 bases). The CDR3 spans 14 residues. Trimming removed 0 bases at V and 2 bases at J, with 8 bases between. The germline gives CDR1 SGHDT, CDR2 YYEEEE. The CDR3 DNA is TGTGCCAGCAGCTTGGACAGGCGGAACTATGGCTACACCTTC. Its protein is CASSLDRRNYGYTF.

The CDR3 bases are TGTGCCAGCAGCCTGAGACTAGCGAGGCAAGAGACCCAGTACTTC. Its translation: CASSLRLARQETQYF. V is TRBV7-2 and J is TRBJ2-5; 8 positions match TRBD2. The CDR3 is made up of 15 amino acids. Germline V lookup: CDR1 SGHTA, CDR2 FQGNSA. The ends lost 5 bases at V and 2 bases at J; junction bases unmatched: 7.